This record concerns one TCR beta chain sequence. Its binding antigen is unknown. Qualities for individual bases were not recorded, and no much larger clone is one base off. The sample originates from a study of shared clonotypes between healthy human individuals (TCRdb year 2020). For the study in its entirety: The cohort comprised a couple of women and three men aged 18 to 49 years. For each donor, three plates each were used for CD4 naive and CD4 memory, two plates were used for CD8 naive, and one plate was used for CD8 memory. To estimate repertoire size and how much clonotype sharing occurs between individuals, the study deeply sequenced the blood TCR repertoires of 5 or 6 healthy adults. To increase sequencing depth and limit assay-specific biases, TCR repertoire library preparation and sequencing were carried out by different laboratories using diverse techniques. Between about 0.94 and 10 billion PBMCs per donor were obtained by leukapheresis. Points the paper makes about the study in general: Rarefaction of sorted-subset datasets indicated incomplete sequencing despite the large sequencing depth. The genetic and exposure-history diversity represented was limited by the small number of donors. Larger estimated clonotype richness was generally found for naive subsets than for memory subsets. Across a handful of donors, around 5.4% of naive CD4, 3% to 3.5% of naive CD8, roughly 2.2% of memory CD4, and under 0.45% of memory CD8 clonotypes were shared. Sampling was restricted to blood, and TCR repertoires in tissue are likely to differ from TCR repertoires in blood. Pairwise subsampling led to the expectation that sequencing depth would affect the degree of clonotype sharing among donors. Higher generation probabilities were observed for clonotypes shared by all four sorted-subset donors than for non-shared clonotypes.

CD8 naive samples were obtained by positive selection for CCR7 among CD45RO-negative cells, yielding a CD45RA+CCR7+ population from which TemRA cells were excluded. Donors were healthy HIV-negative adults with no recently reported acute infections or vaccinations. All donors were Caucasian adults living in Nashville, Tennessee, USA. Blood was collected by leukapheresis, and PBMCs were isolated by Ficoll-Histopaque density gradient centrifugation and then cryopreserved in liquid nitrogen vapor phase. Analytical flow cytometry was used to check the purity and quantity of each magnetically sorted T cell population. Genomic DNA was isolated from every sorted fraction and measured by UV absorbance on a Nanodrop 2000c. Inclusive of the bounding cysteine and phenylalanine, the CDR3 is 13 residues long. Kept here is only the CDR3 DNA, which spans 39 bases and is read in frame from base 1. The CDR1 and CDR2 encoded by the germline V gene are SGHTA and FQGTGA. Between the V and J ends, shortened by 3 bases and 2 bases respectively, the junction contains 7 bases.

Using the deep immunoSEQ assay, multiplex PCR amplified TCR CDR3 regions from genomic DNA. Genomic DNA extracted from each cell subset was distributed evenly over all wells of several immunoSEQ 96-well plates, and each plate served as one replicate. Each replicate PCR for sorted subsets received around 0.2 ug genomic DNA, equal to roughly 33,000 T cell genomes. Purified libraries were quantified with a Qubit 3.0 fluorometer, sized on a Bioanalyzer 2100, and re-quantified with the KAPA Library Quantification kit. Every immunoSEQ 96-well plate was sequenced on a separate single-read 150-cycle Illumina NextSeq 550 flow cell. On the study's bioinformatics: Because the immunoSEQ output included only junctional sequences and no quality scores, the filtering could not be the same as the filtering used for full-length reads. Sequences were annotated with PyIR, a Python wrapper for IgBLAST v1.9, using IMGT germline references to assign V/J genes and CDR3. Reads with weak V/J assignments (E-value above 1e-6), missing CDR3, stop codons, out-of-frame junctions, or ambiguous translated residues were removed. A V3J clonotype was defined by an identical inferred V gene, J gene, and CDR3 amino acid sequence. To compute the percentage overlap between repertoires, the number of shared unique clonotypes was divided by the size of the smaller repertoire. Repertoire richness was assessed with RTK rarefaction, the Chao1 estimator, and Recon v2.1 estimates of unobserved clonotypes. Generation probabilities were computed with OLGA for all TCRbeta clonotypes obtained by the gDNA method from four donors. In TCRdb, the immuneACCESS table is reduced to in-frame sequences with V and J assigned. These tables do not hold every clone; where another copy was compared, an unresolved V gene accounts for under half, and the others remain unexplained. For V, J and clone size, that table is used; D and trimming come from the DNA. The sample table lists about 2 million clones, roughly 94% of them with a count of one. The ten top clones hold 1.2% of the sample.

The sequenced sample consisted of naive CD8+ T cells sorted from blood. The cell subset or site label of this sample denotes: CD45RA+CCR7+. The origin of this receptor is a man aged 18 to 29 in good health. The sequence is built from TRBV7-3 and TRBJ1-1; no confident D gene assignment can be made. The nucleotides read TGTGCCAGCAGCTTCAGCGTTAACACTGAAGCTTTCTTT. This encodes CASSFSVNTEAFF.